These 28 T cell receptor beta chains were sequenced from one sample in a study of regulatory T cells in long-lasting Graves disease. Combining iRepertoire HTBI primers with Arm-PCR of CDR3 regions, the authors built TCR beta libraries. One entry per CDR3 protein results from TCRdb running MiXCR on the multiplex PCR reads. This sample has 400,000 to 500,000 distinct CDR3 sequences, with over 15% found just once. Described time point: newly diagnosed GD, antithyroid drugs for less than 3 months. Researchers made the TCR library from RNA that was extracted from PBMCs. These data are also associated with another study on T cells in Graves' hyperthyroidism and ophthalmopathy.

Here the sequenced sample was peripheral blood mononuclear cells (PBMCs), taken at new diagnosis, from a patient treated with antithyroid drugs. These receptors were collected from a woman between 25 and 40 years old with Graves disease.

This clonotype was counted at least ten times. CDR3 DNA: TGTGCCAGCAGCCCCCCCGGGACATCCCTTGAGCAGTTCTTC. Encoded protein: CASSPPGTSLEQFF. V usage is TRBV7-2 and J usage is TRBJ2-1; D may be TRBD1 (6 bases). With 5 bases removed from V and 9 bases from J, the gap between germline ends came to 17 bases. The CDR3 consists of 14 residues. Germline CDR1 reads SGHTA; CDR2 reads FQGNSA.

There are a few counts of this clonotype. The CDR3, as DNA: TGCAGCGTTCTACCTGGGGGTGAGGGGGCCAACGTCCTGACTTTC. It specifies CSVLPGGEGANVLTF. This chain joins TRBV29-1 and TRBJ2-6; D tentatively reads TRBD1 or TRBD2 (5 bases each). The germline V and J ends were trimmed by 5 bases and 4 bases, with 15 bases remaining between them. The length of the CDR3 is 15 residues. CDR1 and CDR2 from the germline V gene are SQVTM and ANQGSEA.

In this sample, this clonotype turned up a few times. The rearrangement links TRBV28 to TRBJ1-3; D unresolved. Trimming removed 8 bases from V and 0 bases from J, with 8 bases in between. The CDR3 is 13 amino acids. Germline CDR1 is MDHEN and CDR2 is SYDVKM. This chain's CDR3 is CASETLSGNTIYF. The CDR3 coding sequence is TGTGCCAGCGAGACCCTCTCTGGAAACACCATATATTTT. The complete variable domain, with remaining parts taken from reference TRBV28 and TRBJ1-3, reads DVKVTQSSRYLVKRTGEKVFLECVQDMDHENMFWYRQDPGLGLRLIYFSYDVKMKEKGDIPEGYSVSREKKERFSLILESASTNQTSMYLCASETLSGNTIYFGEGSWLTVV.

The V call is TRBV6-2 or TRBV6-3, the J call TRBJ2-3; a weak D match, TRBD2 (6 bases). Trimming pared 1 base from V and 5 bases from J, leaving 13 bases between. Germline V gene lookup returns CDR1 MNHEY and CDR2 SVGEGT. This CDR3 is 15 amino acids long. CDR3 DNA: TGTGCCAGCAGTTACTTGGGGAGGAGAGGAGATACGCAGTATTTT. This gives the protein CASSYLGRRGDTQYF.

The V and J genes are TRBV7-3 and TRBJ1-1; D is unclear. This CDR3 has 15 amino acids. Germline V gives CDR1 SGHTA, CDR2 FQGTGA. V was clipped by 1 base and J by 3 bases, with 12 bases between them. The CDR3: CASSLKRTPDTEAFF. For the CDR3, the DNA is TGTGCCAGCAGCTTAAAAAGGACTCCGGACACTGAAGCTTTCTTT.

This clonotype was counted at least ten times. V is TRBV20-1 and J is TRBJ2-7; tentative D call: TRBD1 (5 bases). Trimming shortened V by 1 base and J by 0 bases, and 22 bases separated the two germline ends. This CDR3 comprises 18 residues. Germline loops: CDR1 DFQATT, CDR2 SNEGSKA (reference sequence). CDR3 nucleotide sequence: TGCAGTGCTAGAGTAAAGGGGCCAGGCCAGGCAATCTCCTACGAGCAGTACTTC. Protein sequence: CSARVKGPGQAISYEQYF.

This clonotype was counted at least ten times. V usage is TRBV20-1 and J usage is TRBJ2-5; unclear D gene. Trimming removed 0 bases from V and 5 bases from J, with 10 bases in between. Germline values: CDR1 DFQATT, CDR2 SNEGSKA (reference sequence). The CDR3 runs to 13 residues. CDR3 amino acids: CSAREGPLETQYF. The DNA of the CDR3 is TGCAGTGCTAGAGAGGGTCCTCTCGAGACCCAGTACTTC.

Comments on this clonotype: This may be a read error, as it is one base from a much larger clone. V is TRBV2 and J is TRBJ2-2; 9 bases line up with TRBD1. The V gene's germline CDR1 is SNHLY and CDR2 FYNNEI. This CDR3 contains 14 residues. CDR3 amino acids: CASSFTGGAGEPFF. DNA for the CDR3: TGTGCCAGCAGTTTCACAGGGGGCGCGGGGGAGCCGTTTTTT.

This chain connects TRBV3-1 to TRBJ2-7; TRBD1 is a possible D gene (6 bases). Germline loops: CDR1 LGHDT, CDR2 YNNKEL (reference sequence). The V end lost 0 bases, the J end lost 7 bases, and 13 bases lay between the germline ends. The CDR3 spans 14 residues. CDR3 coding DNA: TGTGCCAGCAGCCAAGATAACAGGGCGTGGGAGCAGTACTTC. Its translation is CASSQDNRAWEQYF.

This clonotype was detected ten times or more. This rearrangement joins TRBV3-1 to TRBJ2-1; 7 nucleotides agree with TRBD2. Per the germline V gene, CDR1 is LGHDT and CDR2 is YNNKEL (reference sequence). V was pared by 3 bases and J by 5 bases, with 7 bases of the junction left unmatched. CDR3 length: 15 amino acids. The CDR3 loop reads CASSHLLAADNEQFF. DNA for the CDR3: TGTGCCAGCAGCCATCTGCTAGCGGCTGACAATGAGCAGTTCTTC.

Only a few counts were recorded for this clonotype. The genes are TRBV6-2 or TRBV6-3 and TRBJ2-1; D ambiguous. CDR3 size: 11 residues. V lost 6 bases to trimming and J lost 8 bases, with 8 bases between them. Germline V gene data show CDR1 as MNHEY and CDR2 as SVGEGT. CDR3 DNA: TGTGCCAGCAGCTCCGAGGATGAGCAGTTCTTC. Its protein is CASSSEDEQFF.

This clonotype was recorded many times. The chain joins TRBV20-1 to TRBJ2-7, with D hard to call. CDR1 and CDR2 (germline): DFQATT, SNEGSKA (reference sequence). The CDR3 length is 12 residues. The V end was cut by 5 bases, the J end by 2 bases, with 10 bases between. The CDR3 DNA reads TGCAGTGCTCCCAGGTTAGCCTACGAGCAGTACTTC. Amino acid sequence: CSAPRLAYEQYF.

This clonotype has just a few counts. The CDR3 sequence is CASTPRDRGRGEKLFF. The CDR3 DNA reads as TGTGCCAGCACCCCCCGGGACAGGGGTCGGGGTGAAAAACTGTTTTTT. The V call is TRBV7-8, the J call TRBJ1-4; 10 nucleotides agree with TRBD1. Germline V lookup: CDR1 SGHVS, CDR2 FQNEAQ. The CDR3 totals 16 residues. J was trimmed by 7 bases and V by 7 bases; bases with no gene match: 12.

The chain carries TRBV12-3 or TRBV12-4 and TRBJ2-5; the match to TRBD1 covers 9 bases. The CDR3 has 15 amino acids. Losses at the gene ends were 6 bases for V and 5 bases for J; bases not matched to a gene: 10. CDR3 nucleotides: TGTGCCAGCAGAAGTACAGGGGGCGCGGGGGAGACCCAGTACTTC. Translated: CASRSTGGAGETQYF.

Turning to this clonotype: The junction and the germline gene differ at one end; a read error may be behind it. The chain couples TRBV30 to TRBJ2-3; D remains unclear. Per the germline V gene, CDR1 is GTSNPN and CDR2 is SVGIG (reference sequence). There are 17 residues in the CDR3. The CDR3 sequence is CAWSVLRTALSIDTQYF. CDR3 bases: TGTGCCTGGAGTGTACTTCGGACCGCCCTCAGCATAGATACGCAGTATTTT.

This chain connects TRBV10-3 to TRBJ2-7, with no clear D. This CDR3 is 14 amino acids long. Germline lookup yields CDR1 ENHRY and CDR2 SYGVKD. The V end was cut by 6 bases, the J end by 6 bases, with 18 bases between. The CDR3 DNA reads as TGTGCCATCAGCCCCGACAATATTGGTGGCGAGCAGTACTTC. Translated: CAISPDNIGGEQYF.

This clonotype has ten or more counts. This chain links TRBV6-2 or TRBV6-3 with TRBJ2-1, with TRBD1 matching 7 bases. From germline, CDR1 is MNHEY and CDR2 SVGEGT. The CDR3 extends over 14 amino acids. The CDR3 DNA is TGTGCTAAACTGGGACAGAGCTCCTACAATGAGCAGTTCTTC. Translated, it gives CAKLGQSSYNEQFF.

This clonotype was seen a handful of times. This sequence joins TRBV5-1 and TRBJ1-6, with D unresolved. The CDR3 has 15 residues. Germline loops: CDR1 SGHRS, CDR2 YFSETQ. Trimming took 4 bases from V and 4 from J, leaving 12 bases between them. This CDR3 reads CASSGTDSYNSPLHF. Written as DNA, the CDR3 is TGCGCCAGCAGCGGTACAGATTCTTATAATTCACCCCTCCACTTT.

This clonotype was detected many times. V gene TRBV30 combines with J gene TRBJ1-1; D unresolved. Germline CDR1 and CDR2: GTSNPN and SVGIG (reference sequence). Trimming removed 3 bases at V and 1 base at J, with 3 bases between. The CDR3 contains 11 residues. The CDR3, as DNA: TGTGCCTGGAGGAAGAACACTGAAGCTTTCTTT. Translated: CAWRKNTEAFF. Supplemented by reference TRBV30 and TRBJ1-1, the full variable domain reads SQTIHQWPATLVQPVGSPLSLECTVEGTSNPNLYWYRQAAGRGLQLLFYSVGIGQISSEVPQNLSASRPQDRQFILSSKKLLLSDSGFYLCAWRKNTEAFFGQGTRLTVV.

This clonotype was seen more than once but under ten times. The J gene is TRBJ2-5, the V gene TRBV20-1, with D possibly matching TRBD2 (6 bases). The germline CDR1 and CDR2 sequences are DFQATT and SNEGSKA (reference sequence). V was pared by 0 bases and J by 5 bases, with 16 bases between. This CDR3 contains 15 residues. The CDR3 DNA sequence: TGCAGTGCTAGAGATCTCGGGAGTGTGACCGAGACCCAGTACTTC. The encoded protein is CSARDLGSVTETQYF.

The V call is TRBV4-2, the J call TRBJ1-6, with D uncertain. This CDR3 is 14 amino acids long. The germline V gene encodes CDR1 LGHNA and CDR2 YNFKEQ. The V end lost 1 base, the J end lost 11 bases, and 12 bases lay between the germline ends. CDR3 amino acids: CASSQAGLPAPLHF. The CDR3, as DNA: TGTGCCAGCAGCCAAGCGGGATTGCCGGCACCCCTCCACTTT.

This clonotype showed up just a few times. The V gene is TRBV28, the J gene TRBJ2-7; TRBD1 matches 7 bases. CDR1 and CDR2 (germline): MDHEN, SYDVKM. The CDR3 is 15 residues long. V gave up 5 bases and J gave up 0 bases; unmatched junction bases: 7. CDR3 sequence (DNA): TGTGCCAGCAGTATTGACAGGGTTAGCTCCTACGAGCAGTACTTC. This translates into CASSIDRVSSYEQYF.

This clonotype appeared many times. This rearrangement joins TRBV12-5 to TRBJ2-1; D is perhaps TRBD2 (6 bases). The CDR3 consists of 16 residues. Germline CDR1 LGHNT, CDR2 FRNRAP. V lost 1 base and J lost 1, with 11 bases in between. The CDR3 is CASGLGGSGSYNEQFF. For the CDR3, the DNA is TGTGCTAGTGGTTTGGGGGGTAGCGGTTCCTACAATGAGCAGTTCTTC.

This clonotype was found a few times. The chain employs TRBV10-3 and TRBJ1-1; D gene ambiguous. The CDR3 totals 13 residues. Deletions cut 3 bases from V and 1 base from J, with 6 bases between. Per germline, CDR1 ENHRY and CDR2 SYGVKD. The CDR3 DNA reads as TGTGCCATCAGTGAATCCGGGAACACTGAAGCTTTCTTT. Protein sequence: CAISESGNTEAFF.

V and J are TRBV15 and TRBJ2-1; the D is unclear. This CDR3 is 15 amino acids long. Germline values: CDR1 LNHNV, CDR2 YYDKDF (reference sequence). The germline V and J ends were trimmed by 3 bases and 3 bases, with 12 bases remaining between them. CDR3 residues: CATSSPNLIYNEQFF. Here the CDR3 DNA reads TGTGCCACCAGCAGTCCTAACCTGATCTACAATGAGCAGTTCTTC.

This clonotype was counted many times. The chain combines TRBV20-1 with TRBJ2-3; no definite D call. The CDR3 contains 16 residues. V lost 4 bases to trimming and J lost 0 bases, with 17 bases between them. Germline loops: CDR1 DFQATT, CDR2 SNEGSKA (reference sequence). CDR3 in DNA: TGCAGTGCTACTGGACCGTTTTTAACTAGCACAGATACGCAGTATTTT. Encoded protein: CSATGPFLTSTDTQYF.

This clonotype was counted only a few times. The rearrangement links TRBV11-3 to TRBJ2-4; D not certain. Trimming took off 0 bases at V and 6 bases at J, with 3 bases between the two ends. The length of the CDR3 is 12 residues. Per germline, CDR1 SGHNT and CDR2 YENEEA. The CDR3 region has the DNA TGTGCCAGCAGCTTAGACGGAAACATTCAGTACTTC. Protein sequence: CASSLDGNIQYF.

This clonotype was observed many times. The rearrangement joins TRBV4-1 to TRBJ2-7, with TRBD2 matching 11 bases. With V trimmed by 1 base and J by 7 bases, 3 bases remained unmatched. There are 14 residues in the CDR3. Germline CDR1 MGHRA, CDR2 YSYEKL. The CDR3 DNA is TGCGCCAGCAGCCAAGCCCTAGCGGGAGGTGAGCAGTACTTC. Its translation is CASSQALAGGEQYF.